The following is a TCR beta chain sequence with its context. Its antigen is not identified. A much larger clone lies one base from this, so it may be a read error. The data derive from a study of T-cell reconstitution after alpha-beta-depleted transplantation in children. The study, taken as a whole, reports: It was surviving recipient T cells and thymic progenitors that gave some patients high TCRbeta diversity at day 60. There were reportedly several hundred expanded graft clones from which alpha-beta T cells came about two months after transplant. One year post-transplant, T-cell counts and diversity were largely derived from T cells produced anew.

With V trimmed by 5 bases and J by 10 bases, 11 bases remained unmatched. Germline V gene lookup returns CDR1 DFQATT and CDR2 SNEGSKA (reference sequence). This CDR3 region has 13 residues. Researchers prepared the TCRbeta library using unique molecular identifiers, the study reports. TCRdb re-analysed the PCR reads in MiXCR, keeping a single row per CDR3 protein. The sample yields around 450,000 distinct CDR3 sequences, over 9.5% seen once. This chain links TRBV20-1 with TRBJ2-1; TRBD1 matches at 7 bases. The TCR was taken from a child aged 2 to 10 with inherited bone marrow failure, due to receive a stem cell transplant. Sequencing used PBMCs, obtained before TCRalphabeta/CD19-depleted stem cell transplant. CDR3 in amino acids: CSASGTVEGEQFF. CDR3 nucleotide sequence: TGCAGTGCTTCCGGGACAGTAGAGGGAGAGCAGTTCTTC.